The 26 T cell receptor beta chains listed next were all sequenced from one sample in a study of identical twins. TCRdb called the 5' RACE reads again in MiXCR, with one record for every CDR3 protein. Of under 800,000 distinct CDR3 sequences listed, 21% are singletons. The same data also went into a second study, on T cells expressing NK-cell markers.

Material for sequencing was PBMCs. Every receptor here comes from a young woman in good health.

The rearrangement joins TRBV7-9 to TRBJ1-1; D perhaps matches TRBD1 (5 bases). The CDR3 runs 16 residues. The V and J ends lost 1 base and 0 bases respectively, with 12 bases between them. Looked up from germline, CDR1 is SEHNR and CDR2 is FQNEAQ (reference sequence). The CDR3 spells CASSLGAGSMNTEAFF. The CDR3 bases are TGTGCCAGCAGCTTAGGGGCAGGGTCCATGAACACTGAAGCTTTCTTT.

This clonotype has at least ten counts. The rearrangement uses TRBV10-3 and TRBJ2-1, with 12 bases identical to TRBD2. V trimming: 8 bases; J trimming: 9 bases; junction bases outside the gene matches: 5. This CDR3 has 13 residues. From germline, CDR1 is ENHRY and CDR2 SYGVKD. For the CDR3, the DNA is TGTGCCATCTCAAGACTAGCGGGGGTTGAGCAGTTCTTC. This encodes CAISRLAGVEQFF.

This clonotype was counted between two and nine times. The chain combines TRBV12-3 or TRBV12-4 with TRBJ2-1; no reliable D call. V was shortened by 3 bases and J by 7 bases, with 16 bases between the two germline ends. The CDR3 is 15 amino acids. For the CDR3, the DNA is TGTGCCAGCAGTTTCACTTTGCCGGGTACGAATGAGCAGTTCTTC. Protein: CASSFTLPGTNEQFF.

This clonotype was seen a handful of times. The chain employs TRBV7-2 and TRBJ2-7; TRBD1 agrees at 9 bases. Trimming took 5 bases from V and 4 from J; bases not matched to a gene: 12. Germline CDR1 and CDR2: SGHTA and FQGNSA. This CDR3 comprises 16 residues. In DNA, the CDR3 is TGTGCCAGCAGCCTCCCCGGGACAGGGATATCTTACGAGCAGTACTTC. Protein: CASSLPGTGISYEQYF.

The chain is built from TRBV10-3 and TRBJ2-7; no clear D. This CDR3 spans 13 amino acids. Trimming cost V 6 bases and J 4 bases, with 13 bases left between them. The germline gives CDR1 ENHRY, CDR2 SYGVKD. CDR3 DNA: TGTGCCATCAGCCTGAATTCGGAATACGAGCAGTACTTC. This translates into CAISLNSEYEQYF.

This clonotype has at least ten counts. The CDR3 DNA reads TGCAGTGCTAGTGCCGACAGGGTGGCCTACAATGAGCAGTTCTTC. Protein product: CSASADRVAYNEQFF. This chain joins TRBV20-1 and TRBJ2-1, with 7 bases matching TRBD1. J lost 2 bases, V lost 3 bases, and 7 bases had no gene match. Germline values: CDR1 DFQATT, CDR2 SNEGSKA (reference sequence). The CDR3 totals 15 residues.

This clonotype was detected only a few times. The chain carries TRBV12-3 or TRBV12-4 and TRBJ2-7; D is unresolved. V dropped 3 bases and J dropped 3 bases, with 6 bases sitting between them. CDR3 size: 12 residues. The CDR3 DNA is TGTGCCAGCAGTTTCCATAGCTACGAGCAGTACTTC. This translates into CASSFHSYEQYF.

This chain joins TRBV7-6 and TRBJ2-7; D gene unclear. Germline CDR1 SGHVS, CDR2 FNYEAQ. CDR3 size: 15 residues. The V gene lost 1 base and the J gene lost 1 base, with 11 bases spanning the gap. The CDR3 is CASSLEVGGSYEQYF. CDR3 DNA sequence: TGTGCCAGCAGCTTAGAGGTGGGCGGATCCTACGAGCAGTACTTC.

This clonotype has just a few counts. In DNA, the CDR3 is TGTGCCAGCATACCAGGGCAGGGGAACCATGAGCAGTTCTTC. This codes for CASIPGQGNHEQFF. This chain joins TRBV11-1 and TRBJ2-1, with D possibly being TRBD1 (6 bases). V was shortened by 7 bases and J by 8 bases, with 18 bases between the two germline ends. The germline gives CDR1 SGHAT, CDR2 FQDESV (reference sequence). This CDR3 is built from 14 residues.

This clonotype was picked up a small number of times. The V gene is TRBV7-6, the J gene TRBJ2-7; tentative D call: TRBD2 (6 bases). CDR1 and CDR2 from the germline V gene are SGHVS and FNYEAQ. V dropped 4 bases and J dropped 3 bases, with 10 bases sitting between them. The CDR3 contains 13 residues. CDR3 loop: CASSYKGLYEQYF. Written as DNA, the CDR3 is TGTGCCAGCAGCTACAAGGGACTCTACGAGCAGTACTTC.

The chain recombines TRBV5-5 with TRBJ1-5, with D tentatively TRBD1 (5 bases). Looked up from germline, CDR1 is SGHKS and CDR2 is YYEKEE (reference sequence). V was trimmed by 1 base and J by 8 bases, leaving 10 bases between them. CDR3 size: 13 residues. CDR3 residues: CASSLMGGEPQHF. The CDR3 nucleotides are TGTGCCAGCAGCTTGATGGGGGGTGAGCCCCAGCATTTT. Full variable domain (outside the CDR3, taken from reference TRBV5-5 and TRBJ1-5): DAGVTQSPTHLIKTRGQQVTLRCSPISGHKSVSWYQQVLGQGPQFIFQYYEKEERGRGNFPDRFSARQFPNYSSELNVNALLLGDSALYLCASSLMGGEPQHFGDGTRLSIL.

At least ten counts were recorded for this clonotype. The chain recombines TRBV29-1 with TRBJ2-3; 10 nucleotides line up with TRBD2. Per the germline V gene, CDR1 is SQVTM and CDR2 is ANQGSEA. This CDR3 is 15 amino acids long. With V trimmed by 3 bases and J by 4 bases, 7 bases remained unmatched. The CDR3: CSVDGLAGAADTQYF. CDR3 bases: TGCAGCGTTGATGGGCTAGCGGGAGCCGCAGATACGCAGTATTTT.

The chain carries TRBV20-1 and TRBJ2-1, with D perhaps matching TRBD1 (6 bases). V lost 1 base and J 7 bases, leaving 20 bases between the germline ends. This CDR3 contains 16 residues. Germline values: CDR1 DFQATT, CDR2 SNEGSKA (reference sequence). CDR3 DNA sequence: TGCAGTGCTAGAGGGGGGCCCGACCCCATCAGGAATGAGCAGTTCTTC. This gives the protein CSARGGPDPIRNEQFF.

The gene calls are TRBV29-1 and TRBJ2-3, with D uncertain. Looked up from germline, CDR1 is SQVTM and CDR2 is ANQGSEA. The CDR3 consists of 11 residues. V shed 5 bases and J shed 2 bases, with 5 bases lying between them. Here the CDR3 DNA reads TGCAGCGTTCTGACCACAGATACGCAGTATTTT. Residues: CSVLTTDTQYF.

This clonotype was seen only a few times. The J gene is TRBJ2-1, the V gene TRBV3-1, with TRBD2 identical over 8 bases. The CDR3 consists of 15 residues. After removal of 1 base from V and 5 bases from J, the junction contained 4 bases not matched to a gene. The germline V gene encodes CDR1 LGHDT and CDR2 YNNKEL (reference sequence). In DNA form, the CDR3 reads TGTGCCAGCAGCCAAGCTGCGCGGGGGGACAATGAGCAGTTCTTC. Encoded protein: CASSQAARGDNEQFF.

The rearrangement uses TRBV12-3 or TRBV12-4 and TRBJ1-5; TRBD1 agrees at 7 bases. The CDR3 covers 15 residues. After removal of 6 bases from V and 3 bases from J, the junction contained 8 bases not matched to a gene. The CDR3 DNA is TGTGCCAGCAGAGCCGGGACAGACTTCAATCAGCCCCAGCATTTT. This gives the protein CASRAGTDFNQPQHF.

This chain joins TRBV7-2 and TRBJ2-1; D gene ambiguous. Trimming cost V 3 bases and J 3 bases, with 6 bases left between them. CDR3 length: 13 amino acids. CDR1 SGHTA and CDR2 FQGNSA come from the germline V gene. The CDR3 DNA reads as TGTGCCAGCAGCTTCAAATTCTACAATGAGCAGTTCTTC. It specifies CASSFKFYNEQFF.

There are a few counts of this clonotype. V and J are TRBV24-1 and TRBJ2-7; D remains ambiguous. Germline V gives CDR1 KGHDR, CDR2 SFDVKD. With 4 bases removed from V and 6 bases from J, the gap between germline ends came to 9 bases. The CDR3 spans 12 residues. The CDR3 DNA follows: TGTGCCACCAGTGACCAATCGGGCGAGCAGTACTTC. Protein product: CATSDQSGEQYF.

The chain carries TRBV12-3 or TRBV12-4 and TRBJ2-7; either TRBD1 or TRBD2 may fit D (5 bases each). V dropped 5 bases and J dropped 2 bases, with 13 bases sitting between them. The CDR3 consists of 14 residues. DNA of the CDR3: TGTGCCAGCAGTCCGGGACGATATCCCTACGAGCAGTACTTC. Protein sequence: CASSPGRYPYEQYF.

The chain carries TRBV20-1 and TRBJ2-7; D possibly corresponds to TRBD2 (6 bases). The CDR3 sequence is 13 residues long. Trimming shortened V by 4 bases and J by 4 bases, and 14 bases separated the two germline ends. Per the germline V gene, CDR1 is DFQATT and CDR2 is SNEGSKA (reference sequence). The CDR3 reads CSATRGIMYEQYF. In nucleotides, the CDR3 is TGCAGTGCTACCCGCGGGATAATGTACGAGCAGTACTTC.

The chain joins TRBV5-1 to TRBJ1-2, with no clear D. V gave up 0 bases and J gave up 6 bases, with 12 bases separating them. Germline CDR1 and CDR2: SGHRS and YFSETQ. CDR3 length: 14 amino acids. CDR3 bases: TGCGCCAGCAGCTTGGAAGGGTCGGAGGATGGCTACACCTTC. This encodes CASSLEGSEDGYTF.

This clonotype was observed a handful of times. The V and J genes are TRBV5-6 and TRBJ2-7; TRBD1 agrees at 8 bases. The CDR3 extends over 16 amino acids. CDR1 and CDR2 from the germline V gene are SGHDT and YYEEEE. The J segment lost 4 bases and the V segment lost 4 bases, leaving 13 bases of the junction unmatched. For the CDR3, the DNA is TGTGCCAGCAGCCTTGGATTCCTTGGACAGGGATACGAGCAGTACTTC. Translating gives CASSLGFLGQGYEQYF.

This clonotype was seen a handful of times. The CDR3 loop reads CAISDRSMTYEQYF. The CDR3 DNA reads TGTGCCATCTCCGACCGGTCGATGACCTACGAGCAGTACTTC. The chain carries TRBV10-3 and TRBJ2-7; no firm D call. Trimming shortened V by 8 bases and J by 2 bases, and 16 bases separated the two germline ends. Germline-derived CDR1 and CDR2 are ENHRY and SYGVKD. The CDR3 is 14 residues long.

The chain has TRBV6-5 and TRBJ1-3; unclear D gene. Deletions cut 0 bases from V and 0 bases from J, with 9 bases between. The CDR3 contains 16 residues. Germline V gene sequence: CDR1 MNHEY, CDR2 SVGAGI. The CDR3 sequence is CASSYSIGNSGNTIYF. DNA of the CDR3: TGTGCCAGCAGTTACTCTATAGGGAACTCTGGAAACACCATATATTTT.

The DNA of the CDR3 is TGCAGCGTTGTCTCAGGGGTCTCCTACGAGCAGTACTTC. Amino acids: CSVVSGVSYEQYF. J is TRBJ2-7 and V is TRBV29-1, with D perhaps matching TRBD1 (6 bases). V gave up 4 bases and J gave up 0 bases, with 10 bases separating them. Germline V gene data show CDR1 as SQVTM and CDR2 as ANQGSEA. The CDR3 loop spans 13 amino acids.

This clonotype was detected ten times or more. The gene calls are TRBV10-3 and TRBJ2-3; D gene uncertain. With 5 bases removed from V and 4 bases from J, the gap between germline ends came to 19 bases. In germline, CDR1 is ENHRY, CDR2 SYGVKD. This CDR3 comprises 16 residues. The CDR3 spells CAISPHPKGMADTQYF. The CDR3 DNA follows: TGTGCCATCAGTCCCCACCCCAAAGGGATGGCAGATACGCAGTATTTT.